The rows below give T cell receptor beta chains drawn from one sample of a study of graft-versus-host responses after intestinal transplantation. Assay used: immunoSEQ multiplex PCR; TCRdb lists only in-frame clones, some missing. This sample has about 100,000 clones, with about 90% found just once. No antigens are known for them. The source was unstimulated CD4+ T cells sorted from spleen or lymph node cells, collected before transplant. The source is a human donor who was the organ donor for an intestinal transplant. Both conserved end residues are trimmed from each CDR3. A D gene is named only where the DNA matches it firmly.

J	V	D	CDR3
TRBJ1-5	TRBV25-1	-	ASSELDQPQH
TRBJ1-2	TRBV5-1	-	ASSLAGLNYGYT
TRBJ1-1	TRBV30	TRBD1	AWSVVGTANTEAF
TRBJ1-5	TRBV27	-	ASRPGTISNQPQH
TRBJ1-4	TRBV5-5	-	ASSLVQGWDEKLF
TRBJ1-5	TRBV19	TRBD1	ASRQGGPQH
TRBJ2-3	TRBV7-8	-	ASSLDTKDTQY
TRBJ1-5	TRBV19	-	ASSIPGDQPQH
TRBJ2-2	TRBV18	TRBD1	ASSPGQGAIFGELF
TRBJ1-6	TRBV30	-	AWKRSGPSYNSPLH
TRBJ1-2	TRBV10-2	-	ASSEAVGWGGYT
TRBJ1-2	TRBV19	-	ASSARVYGYT
TRBJ2-3	TRBV10-3	TRBD2	AISDLAGTSTDTQY
TRBJ2-5	TRBV9	-	ASSVSAVQETQY
TRBJ2-1	TRBV19	TRBD1	ASSVTGYRNEQF
TRBJ2-2	TRBV5-1	-	ASSLAPGTGELF
TRBJ1-1	TRBV18	-	ASSPPGPMNTEAF
TRBJ1-2	TRBV9	-	ASSVRSGDGYT
TRBJ2-1	TRBV25-1	TRBD2	ASRLAGGAYNEQF
TRBJ1-1	TRBV12-2	-	ARRRLLWIGTGLFRGLNTEAF
TRBJ2-3	TRBV4-1	-	ASSQGGRAISTDTQY
TRBJ2-7	TRBV30	-	AWSPGGDNSYEQY
TRBJ1-1	TRBV7-6	-	ASSLVGRDTEAF
TRBJ2-1	TRBV28	-	ASSLFPNEQF
TRBJ2-3	TRBV14	TRBD2	ASSQGFGGVADTQY
TRBJ1-4	TRBV19	TRBD1	ASSLRGQGGEKLF
TRBJ2-5	TRBV6-5	-	ASSHGETQY
TRBJ2-1	TRBV2	-	ASSGTYNEQF
TRBJ2-2	TRBV11-2	-	ASSLGGGATGELF
TRBJ1-2	TRBV30	-	AWVTGNSYGYT
TRBJ1-1	TRBV5-1	-	ASSSVGRYTEAF
TRBJ2-5	TRBV2	TRBD1	ASREKTGTGLLETQY
TRBJ2-7	TRBV2	-	ASRREIREQY
TRBJ2-7	TRBV20-1	-	SARAPYEQY
TRBJ1-5	TRBV7-8	-	ASSLSREEPQH
TRBJ2-7	TRBV19	-	ASSFGWMSSYEQY
TRBJ1-3	TRBV5-1	TRBD1	ASSAVGTASGNTIY
TRBJ2-7	TRBV4-2	TRBD1	ATRKSGTGGYEQY
TRBJ1-1	TRBV30	-	AWRAGGPNTEAF
TRBJ2-3	TRBV5-6	-	ASSLNPRGSTDTQY
TRBJ2-7	TRBV6-5	-	ASSYAAGALNEQY
TRBJ2-5	TRBV7-3	-	ASSLRHGQETQY
TRBJ1-2	TRBV27	TRBD1	ASSPNPGTGSGGYT
TRBJ1-1	TRBV9	TRBD1	ASSPQTGYTEAF
TRBJ1-1	TRBV5-8	-	ASRARTRAF
TRBJ1-4	TRBV10-3	-	AISGVSGSGGKLF
TRBJ1-6	TRBV7-9	TRBD1	ASSQGTGGNSPLH
TRBJ2-7	TRBV30	-	AWGQTYYEQY
TRBJ2-7	TRBV18	TRBD2	ASSPSVAGGNYEQY
TRBJ2-3	TRBV9	-	ASSALGWDTQY
TRBJ2-2	TRBV19	-	ASLRGRNTGELF
TRBJ1-2	TRBV28	-	ATTSGSLYGYT